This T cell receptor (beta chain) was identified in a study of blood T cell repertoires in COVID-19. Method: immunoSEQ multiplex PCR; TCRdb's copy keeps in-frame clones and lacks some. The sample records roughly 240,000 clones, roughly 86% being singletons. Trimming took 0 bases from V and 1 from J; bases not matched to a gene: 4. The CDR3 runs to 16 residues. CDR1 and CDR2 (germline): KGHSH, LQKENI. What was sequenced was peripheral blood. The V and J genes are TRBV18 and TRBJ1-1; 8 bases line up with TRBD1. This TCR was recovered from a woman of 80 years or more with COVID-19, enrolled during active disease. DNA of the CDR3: TGTGCCAGCTCACCACCCGGACAGGGCTCGAACACTGAAGCTTTCTTT. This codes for CASSPPGQGSNTEAFF.